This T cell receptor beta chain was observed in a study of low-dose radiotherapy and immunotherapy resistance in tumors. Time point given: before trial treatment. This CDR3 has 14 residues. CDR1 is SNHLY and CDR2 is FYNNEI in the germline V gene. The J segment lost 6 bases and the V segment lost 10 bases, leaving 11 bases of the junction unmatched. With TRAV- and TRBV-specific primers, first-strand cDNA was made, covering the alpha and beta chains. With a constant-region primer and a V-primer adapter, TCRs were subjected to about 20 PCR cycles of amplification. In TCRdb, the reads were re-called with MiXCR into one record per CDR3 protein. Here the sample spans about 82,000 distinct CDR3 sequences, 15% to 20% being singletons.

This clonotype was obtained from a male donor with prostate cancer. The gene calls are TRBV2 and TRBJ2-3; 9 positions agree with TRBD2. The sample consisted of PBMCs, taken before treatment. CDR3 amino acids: CATESGGPPDTQYF. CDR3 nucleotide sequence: TGTGCCACCGAGAGCGGGGGGCCCCCCGATACGCAGTATTTT.